This record looks at one TCR beta chain sequence and its context. This sample is part of a study of cytomegalovirus exposure and HLA in healthy donors. The PCR contained 60 Vbeta and 13 Jbeta primers. The data were produced by immunoSEQ multiplex PCR, yet TCRdb's version contains in-frame clones alone and is incomplete. The sample yields approximately 150,000 clones, about 83% seen once. This sequence was found in a woman aged 30 to 39 in good health and CMV-seronegative. Material for sequencing was PBMCs.

The CDR3 protein is CASSLMGQGKSSNQPQHF. DNA of the CDR3: TGTGCCAGCAGCTTAATGGGACAGGGAAAAAGTAGCAATCAGCCCCAGCATTTT. The chain recombines TRBV7-9 with TRBJ1-5, with TRBD1 identical over 9 bases. Germline V gene lookup returns CDR1 SEHNR and CDR2 FQNEAQ (reference sequence). The CDR3 loop spans 18 amino acids. Trimming took 2 bases from V and 0 from J; bases not matched to a gene: 8. Complete variable domain (other parts from reference TRBV7-9 and TRBJ1-5): DTGVSQNPRHKITKRGQNVTFRCDPISEHNRLYWYRQTLGQGPEFLTYFQNEAQLEKSRLLSDRFSAERPKGSFSTLEIQRTEQGDSAMYLCASSLMGQGKSSNQPQHFGDGTRLSIL.